This T cell receptor beta chain was captured in a study of T cell repertoires in cytomegalovirus infection. Across the study: Carrying CMV and the relevant HLA type showed in public TCR beta signatures. Findings of the study overall: Clonotype analysis showed dominance of the ex vivo response by HLA-C-restricted CMV-specific TCR beta clonotypes. Carriers of CMV and the relevant HLA type were discriminated by public TCR beta frequency.

MiXCR, applied by TCRdb to the reads, yields one record per CDR3 protein. The sample has hundreds of thousands of distinct CDR3 sequences, approximately 22% seen once. This clonotype has more than one count but fewer than ten. Its antigen is not identified. Germline V gene lookup returns CDR1 SQVTM and CDR2 ANQGSEA. After removal of 1 base from V and 4 bases from J, the junction contained 16 bases not matched to a gene. The CDR3 contains 18 residues. This receptor was obtained from a human donor in good health (CMV status not recorded). Some clones in this sample may be carry-over from other donors' samples. The rearrangement links TRBV29-1 to TRBJ1-2; 9 bases are shared with TRBD1. Sequences were obtained from CD8+ T cells from PBMCs. The CDR3 protein is CSVEGDREDQRGIYGYTF. The CDR3 region has the DNA TGCAGCGTTGAAGGGGACAGGGAAGACCAAAGAGGTATCTATGGCTACACCTTC.